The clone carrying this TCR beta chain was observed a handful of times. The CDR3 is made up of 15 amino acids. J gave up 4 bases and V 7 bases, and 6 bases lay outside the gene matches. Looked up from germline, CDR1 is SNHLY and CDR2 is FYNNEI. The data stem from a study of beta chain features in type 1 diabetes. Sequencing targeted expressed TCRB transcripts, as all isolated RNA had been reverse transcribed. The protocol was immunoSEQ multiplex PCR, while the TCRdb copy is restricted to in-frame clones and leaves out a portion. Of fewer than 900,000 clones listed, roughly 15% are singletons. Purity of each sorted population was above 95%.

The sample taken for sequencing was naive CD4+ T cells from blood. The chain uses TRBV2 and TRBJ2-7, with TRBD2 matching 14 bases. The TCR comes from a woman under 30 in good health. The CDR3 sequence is CASTLGTSGRYEQYF. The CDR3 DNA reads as TGTGCCAGCACCCTCGGGACTAGCGGGAGATACGAGCAGTACTTC.